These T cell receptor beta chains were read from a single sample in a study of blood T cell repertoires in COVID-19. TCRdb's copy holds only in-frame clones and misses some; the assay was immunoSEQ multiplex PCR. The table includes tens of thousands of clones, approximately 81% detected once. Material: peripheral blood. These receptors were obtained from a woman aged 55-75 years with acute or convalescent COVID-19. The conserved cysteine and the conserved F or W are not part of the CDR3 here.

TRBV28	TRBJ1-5	ASSEDRGLSNQPQH
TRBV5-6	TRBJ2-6	ASNYRAPPSGANVLT
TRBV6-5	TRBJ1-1	ASKEGGTGAF
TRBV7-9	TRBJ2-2	ASSLGTGNTGELF
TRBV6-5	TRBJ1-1	ASSRAGQGTEAF
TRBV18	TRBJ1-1	ASSPGLGGGTEAF
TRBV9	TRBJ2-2	ASSVGTGVTGELF
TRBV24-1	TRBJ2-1	ATSDFGRVDGNEQF
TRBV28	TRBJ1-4	ASSINRGPYEEKLF
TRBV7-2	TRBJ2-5	ASSSIPGETQY
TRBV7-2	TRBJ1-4	ASSLGQVNEKLF
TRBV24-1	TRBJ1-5	ATSKQANQPQH
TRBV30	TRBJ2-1	AWTGGTEQF
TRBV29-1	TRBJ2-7	SVEEGTEHSYEQY
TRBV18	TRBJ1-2	ASSPLGEANYGYT
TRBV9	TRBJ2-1	ASSPPRHEHEQF
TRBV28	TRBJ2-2	ASSLISTANTGELF
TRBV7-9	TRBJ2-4	ASSIGTGAWYYIQY
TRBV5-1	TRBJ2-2	ASSPRTSGGMNTGELF
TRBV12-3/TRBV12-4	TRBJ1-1	ASSQDSYTEAF
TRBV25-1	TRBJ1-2	ASSGTRGAHGYT
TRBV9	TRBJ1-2	ASSPVAGDYGYT
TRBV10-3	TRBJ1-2	AISESGLTNYGYT
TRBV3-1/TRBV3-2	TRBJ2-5	ASSRLGDSGGQETQY
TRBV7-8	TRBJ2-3	ASSLVTGHATDTQY
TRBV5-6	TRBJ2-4	ASSLASAKNIQY
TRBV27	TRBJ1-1	ASSLRAGRGRTEAF
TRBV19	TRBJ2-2	ASSIDQGAAGELF
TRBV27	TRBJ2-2	ASRGDYNTGELF
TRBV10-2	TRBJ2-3	ASSEDGRGYGDTQY
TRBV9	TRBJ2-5	ASSPKY
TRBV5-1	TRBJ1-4	ASSLDRADEKLF